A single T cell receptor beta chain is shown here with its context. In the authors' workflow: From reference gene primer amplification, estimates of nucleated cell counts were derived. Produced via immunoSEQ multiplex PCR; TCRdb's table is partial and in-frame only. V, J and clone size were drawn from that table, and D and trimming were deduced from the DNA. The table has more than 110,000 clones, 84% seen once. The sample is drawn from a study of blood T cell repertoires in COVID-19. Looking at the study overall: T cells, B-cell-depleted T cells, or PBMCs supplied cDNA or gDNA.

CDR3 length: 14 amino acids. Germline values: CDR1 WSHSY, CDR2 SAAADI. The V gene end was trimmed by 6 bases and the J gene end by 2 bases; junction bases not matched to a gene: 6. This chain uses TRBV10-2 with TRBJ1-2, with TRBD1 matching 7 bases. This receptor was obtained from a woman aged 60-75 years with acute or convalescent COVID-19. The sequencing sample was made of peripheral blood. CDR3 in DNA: TGCGCCAGCAGGGGGACAGCCTCGAACTATGGCTACACCTTC. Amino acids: CASRGTASNYGYTF.